The entry that follows covers one TCR beta chain sequence. V was clipped by 4 bases and J by 0 bases, with 16 bases between them. Germline CDR1 reads MDHEN; CDR2 reads SYDVKM. This CDR3 is built from 17 residues. These data belong to a study of blood T cell repertoires in COVID-19. Authors' analysis steps: Amplifying reference gene primers gave estimates of nucleated cell counts. Produced via immunoSEQ multiplex PCR; TCRdb's table is partial and in-frame only. V and J calls plus clone size are reproduced from that table; the DNA served to infer D and trimming. The sample lists approximately 170,000 clones; around four fifths were seen once.

Sequencing was carried out using PBMCs or T cells enriched from blood (not recorded which). The J gene is TRBJ1-3, the V gene TRBV28, with a weak D call TRBD1 (6 bases). This sequence originates from a woman aged 45-60 years who had recovered from COVID-19. The CDR3 nucleotides read TGTGCCAGCAGTTCCCCGGGACATAAGAGCTCTGGAAACACCATATATTTT. Its protein product is CASSSPGHKSSGNTIYF.